Reported below is one T cell receptor beta chain. It has no known antigen specificity. There are no base qualities to consult, and no much larger clone falls within one base. Libraries came from 5' RACE. Sequencing was performed on an Illumina HiSeq 2500. A second about 6 to 11 cycle PCR used a sample-barcoded 5' primer and a J-beta primer mix. A unique molecular identifier was introduced onto each TCR beta cDNA molecule by a template-switch 5' adaptor carrying 12 random nucleotides. At least 2.5 million CDR3-containing paired-end reads were obtained from each sample. First-strand cDNA was synthesized from all RNA with the Mint cDNA synthesis kit, primed by a TRBC-specific oligonucleotide. All cDNA was treated with uracil-DNA glycosylase and then went through a first 18-cycle PCR with the universal primers M1SS and BC2_uni_R. Per the original workflow: Normalization of each sample was performed by random selection of 1 million high-quality reads, each carrying a distinct molecular identifier. Instead of being binned into consensus sequences, reads that shared molecular identifiers were thrown out. MiTCR, run with a Q25 quality threshold and the strictest error-elimination algorithm, handled CDR3 identification, clonotype clustering and error correction. A nonparametric unseen species model with Euler transformation was used to estimate lower-bound total TCR beta diversity. TCRdb redid the processing of the public reads, applying fastp at Q25 and MiXCR, and retained in-frame beta chains. All rows with the same CDR3 protein become a single entry with the most common DNA and genes. The V and J calls were determined by TCRdb, not by the authors. The sample contains approximately 1.5 million distinct CDR3 sequences, roughly 30% of them found a single time. About 11% of the sample is taken by the ten largest.

The CDR3 covers 15 residues, taking in both the cysteine and the phenylalanine. Of all the DNA, just the CDR3 is kept, 45 bases in frame from base 1. CDR1 and CDR2, per the germline V gene, are SGHTA and FQGNSA. This entry belongs to a study of blood T cells in healthy people across ages (dated by TCRdb to the mid-2010s). Regarding the study in general: In model experiments, template switching captured about one uniquely barcoded TCR beta cDNA molecule for every two T cells. Using deep sequencing normalized with unique cDNA molecular identifiers, the study measured how TCR beta repertoire diversity changes with age. The donors were divided into four age groups: young (average around 15 years), middle-aged (approximately 41), aged (under 70) and long-lived (around 80). Donors of different ages were randomly distributed across sequencing lanes to avoid experimental bias. Two additional independent replicas of 1 million unique cDNA reads from the same blood draw were analyzed for two donors (one aged 18 to 30 and one aged 80 or older).

Donors were approximately 42 systemically healthy Caucasian individuals from Russia aged roughly 6 to 90 years. About 10 milliliters of peripheral blood were drawn from each donor into EDTA-treated Vacutainer tubes. Ficoll-Paque density-gradient centrifugation was used to isolate PBMCs, with at least 6.5 million per sample. Trizol reagent was used to extract total RNA from PBMCs, with at least 5.5 micrograms per sample. The percentages of naive CD45RAhigh/CD27high T cells were determined by flow cytometry on a PBMC aliquot from every donor. Overall study results and their limits: As age increased, observed TCR beta diversity per million T cells dropped in a roughly linear way, and a significant reduction was already evident by age about 40. Because profiling used bulk unsorted PBMCs, naive and antigen-experienced compartments could not be compared conclusively. Total diversity estimates from one million sequenced T cells were considered lower bounds and underestimates. The long-lived group showed more naive CD4+ T cells, fewer expanded clones and increased TCR diversity than the aged group, suggesting age selection. Because donor CMV infection status was unknown, age-related changes in expanded clonotypes were potentially confounded. There was a strong correlation between observed TCR beta diversity and the percentage of naive T cells measured by flow cytometry.

The chain is assembled from TRBV7-2 and TRBJ2-1, with the D segment possibly TRBD1 or TRBD2, each aligning over 6 bases. The DNA matches TRBJ2-7 better at its end, which makes the J call doubtful. The source is a woman in her thirties in good health. Specimen: blood. Here the CDR3 is given as CASSGGQGNYNEQYF. In nucleotide form, the sequence is TGTGCCAGCAGCGGGGGGCAGGGAAACTACAATGAGCAGTACTTC.